The 11 T cell receptor beta chains in this list originate from one sample, sequenced in a study of blood T cell repertoires in COVID-19. TCRdb's copy holds only in-frame clones and misses some; the assay was immunoSEQ multiplex PCR. The sample lists around 700,000 clones, over 80% occurring once. Sequenced input: peripheral blood. The receptors derive from a woman between 18 and 29 years old with acute or convalescent COVID-19.

The chain employs TRBV20-1 and TRBJ2-7, with D perhaps TRBD1 (6 bases). The CDR3 totals 11 residues. Germline V gene lookup returns CDR1 DFQATT and CDR2 SNEGSKA (reference sequence). Trimming took off 6 bases at V and 5 bases at J, with 11 bases between the two ends. The CDR3 nucleotides read TGCAGTGCCGTACAGGGTGACGAGCAGTACTTC. As protein: CSAVQGDEQYF.

The genes are TRBV24-1 and TRBJ1-2; tentatively, D is TRBD1 (6 bases). Germline V gives CDR1 KGHDR, CDR2 SFDVKD. This CDR3 contains 16 residues. Trimming took 3 bases from V and 11 from J, leaving 24 bases between them. This chain's CDR3 is CATSDPLRGDTGGYTF. Here the CDR3 DNA reads TGTGCCACCAGTGATCCCCTCCGGGGGGACACGGGAGGATACACCTTC.

The V and J genes are TRBV4-1 and TRBJ2-7; 10 nucleotides align to TRBD1. CDR1 and CDR2 from the germline V gene are MGHRA and YSYEKL. This CDR3 comprises 16 residues. V was pared by 0 bases and J by 6 bases, with 8 bases of the junction left unmatched. The DNA for the CDR3 is TGCGCCAGCAGCCAAGAAGGGACAGGGGCCACCCGCGAGCAGTACTTC. Amino acids: CASSQEGTGATREQYF.

The J gene is TRBJ1-1, the V gene TRBV18; possible D gene TRBD1, 5 bases. V lost 2 bases to trimming and J lost 10 bases, with 11 bases between them. The CDR3 has 12 amino acids. Germline loops: CDR1 KGHSH, CDR2 LQKENI. The DNA of the CDR3 is TGTGCCAGCTCACCAGGGGGGTTGAGAGCTTTCTTT. Residues: CASSPGGLRAFF. The full variable domain, rest sourced from reference TRBV18 and TRBJ1-1, is NAGVMQNPRHLVRRRGQEARLRCSPMKGHSHVYWYRQLPEEGLKFMVYLQKENIIDESGMPKERFSAEFPKEGPSILRIQQVVRGDSAAYFCASSPGGLRAFFGQGTRLTVV.

The chain is built from TRBV5-6 and TRBJ1-2; D is unresolved. CDR1 is SGHDT, CDR2 YYEEEE, per germline. CDR3 size: 17 residues. With 3 bases removed from V and 4 bases from J, the gap between germline ends came to 22 bases. The CDR3 here is CASSSDLWAPIPYGYTF. The DNA of the CDR3 is TGTGCCAGCAGCTCGGACTTGTGGGCACCGATTCCCTATGGCTACACCTTC.

V is TRBV5-1 and J is TRBJ1-2, with D possibly TRBD1 on 6 matching bases. Germline V gene data show CDR1 as SGHRS and CDR2 as YFSETQ. V was trimmed by 4 bases and J by 5 bases, leaving 18 bases between them. The CDR3 loop spans 15 amino acids. This CDR3 reads CASSRGSGTEYGYTF. The CDR3 DNA is TGCGCCAGCAGCAGGGGGTCCGGGACCGAGTATGGCTACACCTTC.

This clone was seen a single time. The V call is TRBV30, the J call TRBJ1-1; D is unresolved. Germline lookup yields CDR1 GTSNPN and CDR2 SVGIG (reference sequence). V dropped 3 bases and J dropped 0 bases, with 5 bases sitting between them. The CDR3 length is 12 residues. The CDR3 loop is CAWSLMNTEAFF. The CDR3 bases are TGTGCCTGGAGCCTAATGAACACTGAAGCTTTCTTT.

This chain links TRBV11-2 with TRBJ2-5; the D gene is possibly TRBD1 (7 bases). Germline CDR1 SGHAT, CDR2 FQNNGV. The CDR3 is 16 residues long. Trimming left V 5 bases short and J 0 bases short, with 16 bases between. The DNA of the CDR3 is TGTGCCAGCAGCCCCAGGGGGAGGCGTTACCAAGAGACCCAGTACTTC. As protein: CASSPRGRRYQETQYF.

The chain is built from TRBV6-2 or TRBV6-3 and TRBJ2-7; the D is unclear. The CDR3 runs 13 residues. Germline V lookup: CDR1 MNHEY, CDR2 SVGEGT. V lost 5 bases to trimming and J lost 2 bases, with 10 bases between them. CDR3: CASSPPSAYEQYF. The CDR3 region has the DNA TGTGCCAGCAGTCCCCCTTCGGCCTACGAGCAGTACTTC.

The chain carries TRBV5-1 and TRBJ1-1, with D possibly matching TRBD1 (6 bases). The CDR3 totals 13 residues. V lost 3 bases to trimming and J lost 5 bases, with 11 bases between them. The germline CDR1 and CDR2 sequences are SGHRS and YFSETQ. The CDR3 DNA sequence: TGCGCCAGCAGCTCGGACAGAATTACTGAAGCTTTCTTT. Translation gives CASSSDRITEAFF.

This sequence joins TRBV6-2 or TRBV6-3 and TRBJ2-1; 9 bases line up with TRBD1. The CDR3 is 14 amino acids. V was clipped by 5 bases and J by 12 bases; unmatched bases: 11. Looked up from germline, CDR1 is MNHEY and CDR2 is SVGEGT. DNA of the CDR3: TGTGCCAGCAGTCTTCGACAGGGGGTATTTCCGCAGTTCTTC. Translating it yields CASSLRQGVFPQFF.